This T cell receptor (beta chain) derives from a study of cytomegalovirus exposure and HLA in healthy donors. This table comes from immunoSEQ multiplex PCR, and its TCRdb copy is limited to in-frame clones, with some not included. The table has about 110,000 clones, around 95% seen once. V lost 2 bases and J lost 4, with 12 bases in between. The CDR3 extends over 15 amino acids. CDR1 and CDR2 (germline): KGHSH, LQKENI. Sample: PBMCs. The TCR originated in a young woman in good health and CMV-seronegative. The chain has TRBV18 and TRBJ1-3; D is possibly TRBD1 (5 bases). The CDR3 bases are TGTGCCAGCTCACCAGTTTCACAGGCGGGAAACACCATATATTTT. Translation gives CASSPVSQAGNTIYF.